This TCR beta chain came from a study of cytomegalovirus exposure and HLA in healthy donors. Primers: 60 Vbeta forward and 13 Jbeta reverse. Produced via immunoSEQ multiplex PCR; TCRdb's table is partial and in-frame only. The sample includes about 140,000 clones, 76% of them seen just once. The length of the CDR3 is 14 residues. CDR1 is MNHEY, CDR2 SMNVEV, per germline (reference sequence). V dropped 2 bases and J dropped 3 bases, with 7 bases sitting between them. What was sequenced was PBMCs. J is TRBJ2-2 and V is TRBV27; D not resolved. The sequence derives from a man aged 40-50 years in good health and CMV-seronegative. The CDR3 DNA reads TGTGCCAGCAGTTTACGGTCGGACACCGGGGAGCTGTTTTTT. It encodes CASSLRSDTGELFF.